The sequence of this TCR beta chain was determined in a study of T cell clones after liver transplantation (dated by TCRdb to between 2017 and 2020). As for the study more broadly: The samples were obtained from ITN030ST, a randomized trial that attempted immunosuppression withdrawal within 2 years after liver transplantation. Donor-reactive T cell clones were identified by TCRbeta sequencing after a pre-transplant mixed lymphocyte reaction and then tracked in post-transplant blood. As an antigen-independent comparator for donor-reactive sequences, third party-reactive TCRbeta sequences were also identified from pre-transplant MLRs. Of the eight recipients, a few were HCV-positive, while the remaining recipients had been transplanted for non-autoimmune, non-viral indications. Until randomization at 12-24 months post-transplant, subjects were given standard immunosuppression, with no induction therapy. To count as tolerant, a recipient had to stay completely off immunosuppression for at least one year without liver enzymes climbing beyond twice the upper limit of normal. Blood samples were collected pre-transplant, pre-randomization before withdrawal, and post-randomization after either full withdrawal or failed withdrawal. The studied cohort comprised 8 liver transplant recipients, 3 classified as tolerant and 5 as non-tolerant. Here is what the overall study found, with its caveats: The conclusions were considered preliminary, being limited by small, heterogeneous patient numbers and non-standardized post-transplant time points. A greater decline was seen for donor-reactive sequences than for third party-reactive sequences, suggesting partial antigen-specific deletion unrelated to withdrawal success. After accounting for repertoire turnover, donor-reactive detection was significantly reduced in 7 of 8 subjects for CD4 and 8 of 8 for CD8. Because no allograft tissue specimens were available, donor-reactive T cells may have migrated into the graft instead of being deleted. In most of the 8 subjects, regardless of tolerance or HCV status, circulating donor-reactive CD4 TCRbeta sequences dropped significantly post-transplant. In two subjects, low numbers of available donor cells limited the measurable donor-reactive repertoire.

High-throughput TCRbeta CDR3 sequencing of frozen genomic DNA was performed by immunoSEQ, with PCR amplification, mapping, bias correction and internal controls included. For the original study's pipeline: Only productive rearrangements were retained, with each unique TCRbeta sequence defined by its CDR3 nucleotide sequence together with its V and J gene. Donor-reactive sequences required at least 5-fold expansion in CFSE-low cells versus unstimulated pre-transplant cells and at least 0.01% frequency. To ensure at least 90% detection power, minimum frequency thresholds were set for each subject based on that subject's lowest-template unstimulated sample. Jensen-Shannon divergence between the top 1000 TCRbeta sequences post-transplant and pre-transplant was used to measure repertoire turnover. Changes in detection of donor-reactive sequences were tested with two-sided Fisher's exact tests. TCRdb re-hosts the immuneACCESS table, in-frame sequences only. Its copies lack some clones; in the studies checked, an unresolved V gene accounts for under half of them, and the cause for the rest is not known. V, J and clone size reflect that table, while D and trimming were determined from the DNA. The sample table holds about 99,000 clones, of which about 86% were seen once. 2.5% to 3% of the sample comes from the top ten.

The V and J ends are trimmed by 7 bases and 5 bases, leaving 6 bases between them. CDR1 is given as SNHLY and CDR2 as FYNNEI, both from the germline V gene. The CDR3, from cysteine to phenylalanine, totals 11 residues. The retained sequence is limited to the CDR3, 33 bases, with the frame set at the first base. Thawed unstimulated PBMCs were stained for CD3, CD4 and CD8 and FACS-sorted into CD3+CD4+ and CD3+CD8+ populations. Each of the 8 studied subjects was randomized to immunosuppression withdrawal. Genomic DNA was isolated with the Qiagen DNeasy Blood and Tissue Kit. Worth noting for this clone: The antigen it binds to is not known. No quality values exist for individual bases; no much larger clone is one base distant.

The rearranged segments are TRBV2 and TRBJ2-1; the D gene remains uncertain. This sequence originates from a human patient who received a liver transplant. Some T cells may be donor cells from the graft after a transplant. Sequenced here: CD4+ T cells from blood, sampled 47 months after liver transplant. This receptor has the CDR3 CASNVNNEQFF. The sequenced DNA: TGTGCCAGCAACGTGAACAATGAGCAGTTCTTC.